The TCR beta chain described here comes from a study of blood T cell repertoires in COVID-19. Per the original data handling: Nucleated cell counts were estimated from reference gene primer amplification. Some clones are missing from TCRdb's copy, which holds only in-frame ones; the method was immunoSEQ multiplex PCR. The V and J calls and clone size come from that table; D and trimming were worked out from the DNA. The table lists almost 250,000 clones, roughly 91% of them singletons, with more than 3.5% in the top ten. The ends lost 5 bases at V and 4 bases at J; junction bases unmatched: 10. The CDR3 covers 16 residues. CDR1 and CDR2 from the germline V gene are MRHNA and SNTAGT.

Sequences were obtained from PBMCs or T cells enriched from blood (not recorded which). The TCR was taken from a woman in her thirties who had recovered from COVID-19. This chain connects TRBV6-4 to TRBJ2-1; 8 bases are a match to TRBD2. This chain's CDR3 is CASSPTGLGFYNEQFF. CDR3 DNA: TGTGCCAGCAGTCCAACGGGACTAGGATTTTACAATGAGCAGTTCTTC.